This TCR beta chain comes out of a study of CD8 T cells in ankylosing spondylitis. Overall study findings and caveats: Ankylosing spondylitis blood appeared to be characterized by a TCR beta motif of several highly homologous variants.

MiXCR, run by TCRdb on the 5' RACE reads, gives a single entry per CDR3 protein. Among fewer than 650,000 distinct CDR3 sequences listed, approximately 11% were seen once. A remark on this clonotype: Its antigen remains unknown.

CDR1 and CDR2 (germline): SGHRS, YFSETQ. The CDR3 has 14 residues. Between the trimmed V and J ends, which lost 0 bases and 8 bases, there was a span of 12 bases. The rearrangement links TRBV5-1 to TRBJ2-4; D is undetermined. Sequencing was carried out using blood, either unsorted or a sorted T cell fraction (not recorded which). This TCR derives from a male donor with ankylosing spondylitis. CDR3 sequence reads: CASSLEAVADIQYF. CDR3 coding DNA: TGCGCCAGCAGCTTGGAGGCGGTCGCGGACATTCAGTACTTC.